This entry describes one T cell receptor (beta chain). The data stem from a study of blood T cell repertoires in COVID-19. Study as a whole: Samples came from the United States, Italy and Spain, spanning acute and convalescent COVID-19. T cells, B-cell-depleted T cells, or PBMCs provided the cDNA or gDNA that served as material.

The protocol was immunoSEQ multiplex PCR, while the TCRdb copy is restricted to in-frame clones and leaves out a portion. The table shows 100,000 to 150,000 clones, with around 80% occurring only once. Losses at the gene ends were 4 bases for V and 6 bases for J; bases not matched to a gene: 9. CDR1 and CDR2 (germline): SGHRS, YFSETQ. This CDR3 is built from 15 residues. Sequencing was done on a sample of peripheral blood. The clonotype was recovered from a woman between 45 and 65 years old with acute or convalescent COVID-19. The chain has TRBV5-1 and TRBJ2-1, with TRBD1 identical over 8 bases. CDR3 DNA sequence: TGCGCCAGCAGCCCTGGACAGGGAAGGTTCAATGAGCAGTTCTTC. Translation: CASSPGQGRFNEQFF.